The clone carrying this T cell receptor beta chain has a count of ten or more. The antigen remains unidentified. Roughly 9.1 ml of fresh peripheral blood supplied the PBMCs. This sample is part of a study of T cells in Graves' hyperthyroidism and ophthalmopathy. Study-wide points: Blood shared most expanded thyroid clonotypes above 0.001.

TCR beta CDR3 sequences were amplified from RNA transcripts. First-round RT-PCR of the TCR CDR3 relied on the HTBI primer set. TCRdb ran MiXCR on the multiplex PCR reads and lists one entry per CDR3 protein. The data contain 500,000 to 700,000 distinct CDR3 sequences, approximately 15% of them singletons. This TCR was sampled from a young woman with Graves' hyperthyroidism. The material sequenced was blood.

CDR3 in DNA: TGTGCCAGCAGCGTCAGGGGGTACACTGAAGCTTTCTTT. As protein: CASSVRGYTEAFF. This chain links TRBV28 with TRBJ1-1, with 7 nucleotides matching TRBD1. This CDR3 has 13 residues. V was pared by 6 bases and J by 3 bases, with 4 bases of the junction left unmatched. Per germline, CDR1 MDHEN and CDR2 SYDVKM.